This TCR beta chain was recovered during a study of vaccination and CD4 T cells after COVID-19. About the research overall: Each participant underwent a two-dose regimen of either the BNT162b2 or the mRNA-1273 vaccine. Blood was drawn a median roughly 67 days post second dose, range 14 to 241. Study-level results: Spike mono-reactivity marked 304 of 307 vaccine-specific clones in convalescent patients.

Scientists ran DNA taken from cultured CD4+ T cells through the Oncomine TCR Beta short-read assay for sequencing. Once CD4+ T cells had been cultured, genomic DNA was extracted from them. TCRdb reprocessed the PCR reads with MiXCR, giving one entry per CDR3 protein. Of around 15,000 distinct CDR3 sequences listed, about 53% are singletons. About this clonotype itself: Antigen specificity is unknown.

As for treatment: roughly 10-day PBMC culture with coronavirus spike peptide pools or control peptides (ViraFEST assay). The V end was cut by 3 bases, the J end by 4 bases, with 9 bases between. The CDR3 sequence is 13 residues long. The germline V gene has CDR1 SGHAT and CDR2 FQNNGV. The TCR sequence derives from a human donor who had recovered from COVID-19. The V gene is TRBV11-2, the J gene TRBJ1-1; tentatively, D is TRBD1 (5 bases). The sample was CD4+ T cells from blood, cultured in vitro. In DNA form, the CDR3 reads TGTGCCAGCAGCTTTACGGGGGGCACTGAAGCTTTCTTT. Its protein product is CASSFTGGTEAFF.